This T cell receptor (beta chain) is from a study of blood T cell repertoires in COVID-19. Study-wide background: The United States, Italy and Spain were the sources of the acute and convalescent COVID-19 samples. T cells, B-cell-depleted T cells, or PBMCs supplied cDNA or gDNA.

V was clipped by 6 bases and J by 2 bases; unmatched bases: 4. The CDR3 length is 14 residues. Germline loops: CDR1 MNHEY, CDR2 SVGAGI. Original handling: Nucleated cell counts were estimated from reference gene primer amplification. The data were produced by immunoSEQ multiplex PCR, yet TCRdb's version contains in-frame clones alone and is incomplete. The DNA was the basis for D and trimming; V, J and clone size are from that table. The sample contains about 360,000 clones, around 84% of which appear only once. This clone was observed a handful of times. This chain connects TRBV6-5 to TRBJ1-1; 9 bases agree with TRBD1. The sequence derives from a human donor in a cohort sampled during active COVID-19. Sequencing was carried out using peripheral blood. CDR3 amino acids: CASSRGQGNTEAFF. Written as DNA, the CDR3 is TGTGCCAGCAGCCGGGGACAGGGAAACACTGAAGCTTTCTTT.